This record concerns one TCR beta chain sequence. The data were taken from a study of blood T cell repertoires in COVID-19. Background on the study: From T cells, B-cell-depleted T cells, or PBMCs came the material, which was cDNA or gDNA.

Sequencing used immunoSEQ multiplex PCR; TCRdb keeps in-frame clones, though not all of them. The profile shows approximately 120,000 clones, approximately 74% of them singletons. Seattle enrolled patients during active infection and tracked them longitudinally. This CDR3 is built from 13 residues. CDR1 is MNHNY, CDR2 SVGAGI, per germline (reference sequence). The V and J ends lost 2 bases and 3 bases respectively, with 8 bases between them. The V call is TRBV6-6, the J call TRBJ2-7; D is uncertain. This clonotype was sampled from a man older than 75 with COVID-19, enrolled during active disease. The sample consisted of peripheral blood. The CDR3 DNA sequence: TGTGCCAGCAGTTACCTTGTAAACTACGAGCAGTACTTC. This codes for CASSYLVNYEQYF.